Below, 27 T cell receptor beta chains from the same sample are listed, as sequenced in a study of spatial heterogeneity in lung cancer (dated by TCRdb to between 2018 and 2021). What the study reported, not specific to this receptor: The tumor nonsynonymous mutation count correlated with the number of expanded intratumoral alpha and beta TCRs.

The time point label, read with the paper, signifies: sample taken at primary tumor resection. The library relied on 5' RACE. The sequencer listed for this sample is NextSeq 500. The public reads were reprocessed in TCRdb via fastp at Q25 and MiXCR, keeping in-frame beta chains. Rows with a matching CDR3 protein are joined into one entry that keeps the most common DNA and genes. The sample contains 12,000 to 15,000 distinct CDR3 sequences, around 5% of them found a single time. The ten biggest clones cover 18% of the sample. Their antigens are not known. Sequencing was performed on lung tumor tissue, taken at surgery. The origin of the receptors is a female donor with early-stage non-small cell lung cancer.

This clonotype was picked up many times. The rearrangement joins TRBV12-3 or TRBV12-4 to TRBJ2-4, with TRBD1 identical over 7 bases. CDR3 length: 16 amino acids. The V and J ends lost 1 base and 0 bases, in that order; junction bases with no gene match: 3. CDR3 bases: TGTGCCAGCAGTTTAGAGGGGGCTCTAGCCAAAAACATTCAGTACTTC. Its protein is CASSLEGALAKNIQYF.

This clonotype was seen at least ten times. This CDR3 reads CSASPGQSNQPQHF. The CDR3 region has the DNA TGCAGTGCTAGTCCGGGACAAAGCAATCAGCCCCAGCATTTT. The chain couples TRBV20-1 to TRBJ1-5, with D perhaps TRBD1 (6 bases). V lost 3 bases and J 1 base, leaving 10 bases between the germline ends. CDR3 length: 14 amino acids. The V gene's germline CDR1 is DFQATT and CDR2 SNEGSKA (reference sequence).

This clonotype turned up a few times. This chain joins TRBV6-1 and TRBJ2-2, with a possible D match to TRBD1 (6 bases). This CDR3 has 13 residues. Germline values: CDR1 MNHNS, CDR2 SASEGT. The germline V and J ends were trimmed by 6 bases and 12 bases, with 17 bases remaining between them. CDR3 DNA sequence: TGTGCCAGCAGCCCTAGGACAGCCCCGCAGCTGTTTTTT. As protein: CASSPRTAPQLFF.

This clonotype appeared many times. The chain recombines TRBV2 with TRBJ1-1, with D uncertain. Germline CDR1 reads SNHLY; CDR2 reads FYNNEI. Deletions cut 3 bases from V and 6 bases from J, with 11 bases between. This CDR3 has 13 residues. CDR3 sequence (DNA): TGTGCCAGCAGTGAGGGTTTCCAGCCTGAAGCTTTCTTT. Translating it yields CASSEGFQPEAFF. The variable domain in full, completed from reference TRBV2 and TRBJ1-1, reads EPEVTQTPSHQVTQMGQEVILRCVPISNHLYFYWYRQILGQKVEFLVSFYNNEISEKSEIFDDQFSVERPDGSNFTLKIRSTKLEDSAMYFCASSEGFQPEAFFGQGTRLTVV.

In its sample, this clonotype was seen many times. The chain has TRBV7-3 and TRBJ2-2; TRBD1 matches 9 bases. The CDR3 covers 16 residues. Germline V gives CDR1 SGHTA, CDR2 FQGTGA. Trimming at V came to 4 bases and at J to 6 bases, leaving 9 bases not matched to a gene. Here the CDR3 reads CASSSGQGRKAGELFF. In DNA form, the CDR3 reads TGTGCCAGCAGCTCCGGACAGGGGAGGAAGGCCGGGGAGCTGTTTTTT.

The sample holds many counts of this clonotype. V and J are TRBV7-2 and TRBJ1-2, with 12 bases identical to TRBD1. V shed 5 bases, J shed 4 bases, and the junction held 5 bases outside the gene matches. This CDR3 has 15 amino acids. Germline V lookup: CDR1 SGHTA, CDR2 FQGNSA. The CDR3 reads CASSEGQGARYGYTF. The CDR3 DNA reads as TGTGCCAGCAGCGAGGGACAGGGGGCGCGCTATGGCTACACCTTC.

The V gene is TRBV3-1, the J gene TRBJ1-1, with D tentatively TRBD1 (6 bases). Trimming removed 2 bases from V and 9 bases from J, with 19 bases in between. Germline CDR1 LGHDT, CDR2 YNNKEL (reference sequence). The CDR3 is 15 residues long. The DNA of the CDR3 is TGTGCCAGCAGCCAATCTCCGGGACAAGGAGGTCAAGCTTTCTTT. It codes for CASSQSPGQGGQAFF.

At least ten counts were recorded for this clonotype. The genes are TRBV15 and TRBJ1-2, with TRBD1 as a possible D gene (6 bases). CDR1 and CDR2 from the germline V gene are LNHNV and YYDKDF (reference sequence). The CDR3 is 15 amino acids. The V end was cut by 1 base, the J end by 4 bases, with 13 bases between. This chain's CDR3 is CATSRARGEFYGYTF. CDR3 in DNA: TGTGCCACCAGCAGAGCCAGGGGAGAATTCTATGGCTACACCTTC.

In its sample, this clonotype was seen many times. This rearrangement joins TRBV14 to TRBJ2-7, with D perhaps matching TRBD1 or TRBD2 (5 bases each). Trimming took 0 bases from V and 2 from J, leaving 14 bases between them. This CDR3 comprises 16 residues. Germline assignment: CDR1 SGHDN and CDR2 FVKESK. For the CDR3, the DNA is TGTGCCAGCAGCCAAGACCCCGGGACCCCAACCTACGAGCAGTACTTC. It encodes CASSQDPGTPTYEQYF.

At least ten counts were recorded for this clonotype. The V gene is TRBV20-1, the J gene TRBJ2-7; maybe TRBD2 (5 bases). Looked up from germline, CDR1 is DFQATT and CDR2 is SNEGSKA (reference sequence). The V and J ends lost 0 bases and 0 bases respectively, with 15 bases between them. This CDR3 has 16 amino acids. The CDR3 region has the DNA TGCAGTGCTAGAGATGAGGCGGGCCAGAGCTCCTACGAGCAGTACTTC. It specifies CSARDEAGQSSYEQYF.

In this sample, this clonotype turned up many times. The V call is TRBV5-1, the J call TRBJ2-1; D may be TRBD2 (6 bases). V was trimmed by 0 bases and J by 10 bases, leaving 11 bases between them. The CDR3 length is 13 residues. The germline CDR1 and CDR2 sequences are SGHRS and YFSETQ. The CDR3 nucleotides are TGCGCCAGCAGCTTGGGGCGGGGTGGCGAGCAGTTCTTC. Translated, it gives CASSLGRGGEQFF.

The gene calls are TRBV29-1 and TRBJ2-5; 8 bases are a match to TRBD1. CDR1 SQVTM and CDR2 ANQGSEA come from the germline V gene. The CDR3 is made up of 13 amino acids. With 2 bases clipped from V and 4 bases from J, the junction kept 3 bases outside the gene matches. CDR3: CSVEQGAGETQYF. The CDR3 coding sequence is TGCAGCGTTGAACAGGGGGCTGGAGAGACCCAGTACTTC.

This clonotype was observed at least ten times. The junction does not match germline at one end; this may be a read error. The chain recombines TRBV20-1 with TRBJ2-5; 11 positions agree with TRBD2. Per germline, CDR1 DFQATT and CDR2 SNEGSKA (reference sequence). This CDR3 has 13 residues. CDR3 sequence: CSARDSLAGVGNF. For the CDR3, the DNA is TGCAGTGCTAGAGATTCACTAGCGGGGGTTGGGAACTTC.

This clonotype was recorded many times. J is TRBJ2-7 and V is TRBV5-6; no definite D call. This CDR3 spans 14 amino acids. V lost 0 bases and J 0 bases, leaving 7 bases between the germline ends. Germline values: CDR1 SGHDT, CDR2 YYEEEE. DNA for the CDR3: TGTGCCAGCAGCTTGGGGTCCCTCTCCTACGAGCAGTACTTC. This codes for CASSLGSLSYEQYF.

At least ten counts were recorded for this clonotype. V and J are TRBV7-9 and TRBJ1-1; D not resolved. V lost 2 bases, J lost 4 bases, and 5 bases lay in between. This CDR3 is 12 amino acids long. Per the germline V gene, CDR1 is SEHNR and CDR2 is FQNEAQ (reference sequence). In nucleotides, the CDR3 is TGTGCCAGCAGCTTAATGGGCACTGAAGCTTTCTTT. This codes for CASSLMGTEAFF.

This clonotype showed up many times. The V gene is TRBV12-5, the J gene TRBJ1-5, with a weak D call TRBD1 (5 bases). Trimming removed 1 base from V and 3 bases from J, with 7 bases in between. Germline V gives CDR1 LGHNT, CDR2 FRNRAP. This CDR3 has 14 amino acids. The chain's CDR3 is CASGLGGSNQPQHF. In nucleotides, the CDR3 is TGTGCTAGTGGTTTGGGGGGGTCCAATCAGCCCCAGCATTTT.

The V call is TRBV2, the J call TRBJ1-5; possibly TRBD1 for D (6 bases). CDR1 is SNHLY, CDR2 FYNNEI, per germline. The CDR3 is made up of 15 amino acids. The ends were cut back, 0 bases at V and 7 bases at J, with 13 bases in the middle. The CDR3, as DNA: TGTGCCAGCAGTGAAGCAGGGCTAGGGGGACAGCCCCAGCATTTT. Residues: CASSEAGLGGQPQHF.

This clonotype was observed at least ten times. The chain combines TRBV5-6 with TRBJ2-1, with a weak D call TRBD2 (7 bases). The CDR3 length is 15 residues. Germline V CDR1 and CDR2: SGHDT, YYEEEE. Trimming shortened V by 4 bases and J by 6 bases, and 17 bases separated the two germline ends. The CDR3 DNA sequence: TGTGCCAGCAGCCCGTGGGGGGGGGCGAGCAATGAGCAGTTCTTC. It yields the protein CASSPWGGASNEQFF.

In its sample, this clonotype was seen many times. The chain carries TRBV2 and TRBJ1-1, with TRBD1 matching over 10 bases. The CDR3 has 11 residues. V shed 7 bases and J 12 bases; nucleotides not matched to a gene: 5. In germline, CDR1 is SNHLY, CDR2 FYNNEI. The CDR3, as DNA: TGTGCCAGCAATAGACAGGGGGCAACTTTCTTT. Its protein is CASNRQGATFF.

This clonotype was counted many times. The rearrangement joins TRBV24-1 to TRBJ2-5; D might be TRBD2 (6 bases). The V end was cut by 3 bases, the J end by 12 bases, with 22 bases between. This CDR3 has 15 residues. CDR1 and CDR2 (germline): KGHDR, SFDVKD. Written as DNA, the CDR3 is TGTGCCACCAGTGATCAAACTAGCCCCGCGGCCGGGGAGTACTTC. Translation: CATSDQTSPAAGEYF.

By its share, this clonotype is medium-sized. The genes are TRBV28 and TRBJ1-2; D is unclear. The CDR3 spans 13 residues. Germline CDR1 and CDR2: MDHEN and SYDVKM. V was cut by 5 bases and J by 5 bases, with 12 bases left in between. This CDR3 is CASSPSWVYGYTF. For the CDR3, the DNA is TGTGCCAGCAGTCCCAGTTGGGTTTATGGCTACACCTTC.

The J gene is TRBJ1-2, the V gene TRBV4-3; D not resolved. Between the trimmed V and J ends, which lost 0 bases and 9 bases, there was a span of 11 bases. CDR3 length: 13 amino acids. The V gene's germline CDR1 is LGHNA and CDR2 YSLEER. In DNA form, the CDR3 reads TGCGCCAGCAGCCAAGAAAGGCAGTTAAGCTACACCTTC. Translating gives CASSQERQLSYTF.

This rearrangement joins TRBV27 to TRBJ1-4; TRBD1 might be the D (5 bases). The CDR3 is made up of 13 amino acids. CDR1 and CDR2 (germline): MNHEY, SMNVEV (reference sequence). Between the trimmed V and J ends, which lost 7 bases and 7 bases, there was a span of 13 bases. The CDR3 nucleotides read TGTGCCAGCATATGGGGGTGGAGTGAAAAACTGTTTTTT. Amino acid sequence: CASIWGWSEKLFF.

This clonotype was counted at least ten times. The chain uses TRBV30 and TRBJ1-1, with D unclear. Trimming cost V 4 bases and J 4 bases, with 19 bases left between them. Looked up from germline, CDR1 is GTSNPN and CDR2 is SVGIG (reference sequence). The CDR3 sequence is 15 residues long. The CDR3 nucleotides read TGTGCCTGGACCACCAGGAATTTTTGGGGCACTGAAGCTTTCTTT. Encoded protein: CAWTTRNFWGTEAFF.

This clonotype was observed many times. The chain is built from TRBV19 and TRBJ1-2; TRBD1 matches 8 bases. The CDR3 contains 15 residues. V gave up 10 bases and J gave up 0 bases; unmatched junction bases: 10. Germline loops: CDR1 LNHDA, CDR2 SQIVND (reference sequence). CDR3 region: CATQDRGLANYGYTF. The DNA of the CDR3 is TGTGCCACGCAAGACAGGGGCCTAGCTAACTATGGCTACACCTTC.

This clonotype has ten or more counts. DNA for the CDR3: TGTGCCAGCAGCTCCTTTAGGGGTCCGTCAGATACGCAGTATTTT. It translates to CASSSFRGPSDTQYF. The gene calls are TRBV6-2 or TRBV6-3 and TRBJ2-3, with D maybe TRBD1 (5 bases). CDR3 size: 15 residues. V was pared by 6 bases and J by 4 bases, with 17 bases between. Germline V gene data show CDR1 as MNHEY and CDR2 as SVGEGT.

This clonotype was picked up a small number of times. This chain links TRBV4-1 with TRBJ2-3; 8 nucleotides align to TRBD1. The trim removed 4 bases at V and 1 base at J, leaving 4 bases unmatched. Germline assignment: CDR1 MGHRA and CDR2 YSYEKL. This CDR3 has 15 amino acids. The CDR3 is CASSRPDRGTDTQYF. In DNA form, the CDR3 reads TGCGCCAGCAGCCGACCGGACAGGGGCACAGATACGCAGTATTTT.